This TCR beta chain was sequenced in a study of blood T cell repertoires in COVID-19 (TCRdb year 2020). With regard to the full study: Samples from collaborators originated in the United States, Italy and Spain and spanned both the acute and convalescent phases of COVID-19. The prospective study material was composed of cDNA or gDNA derived from T cells, B-cell-depleted T cells, or PBMCs. Subjects who had been exposed to COVID-19, were actively infected with it, or had recovered from it provided the deeply sampled blood TCRbeta repertoires that made up the dataset. The repertoires were released in a freely available public database meant as a resource for research on the immune response to SARS-CoV-2. The samples were drawn from two sources: the first 160 participants of the ongoing ImmuneRACE study, and over 950 subjects contributed by 6 global collaborators. A de-identified subject ID, COVID-19 status, age in years and sex were almost always included in the sample metadata. HLA class I and class II types, where available, came from metadata supplied by the sample provider rather than from assay-based typing. Here is what the overall study found, with its caveats: The amount of clinical and demographic metadata varied by source and participant and was provided uncurated.

A word on this clone: This clone's antigen is unknown. The input lacks base qualities; no much larger clone sits a single base away.

TCRbeta CDR3 regions were amplified from genomic DNA using the immunoSEQ Assay, a bias-controlled multiplex PCR. Regarding the original processing steps: The number of nucleated cells in each sample was estimated by amplification of reference gene primers within the assay. Sequence reads were collapsed and filtered to measure the absolute abundance of every unique TCRbeta CDR3 rearrangement. For each sample, productive Simpson clonality was calculated by taking the square root of Simpson's diversity index across productive rearrangements. TCRdb retrieved this table from immuneACCESS and kept in-frame rearrangements only. Not all clones are present; in checked studies, unresolved V genes account for under half, and no reason is known for the remainder. From that table come the V and J calls and clone size; the DNA was used to work out D and trimming. The sample contains some 290,000 clones, more than 75% of them found a single time. About 2.1% of the sample goes to the ten largest clones.

The V end gives up 7 bases and the J end 3 bases, leaving 9 bases in the junction not matched to a gene. The CDR3 runs 15 residues from the cysteine to the phenylalanine. This entry keeps only the CDR3 DNA: 45 bases, framed from base 1. CDR1 and CDR2 are read off the germline V gene (reference sequence) as LNHDA and SQIVND. In the prospective study, participants were about 18 to 100 years old, resided in under 30 geographic areas of the United States, and were enrolled through a virtual design. To assign participants to cohorts, the prospective study relied on clinical history that participants themselves reported in a screening survey and a study questionnaire. Each participant in the prospective study had whole blood, serum and a nasopharyngeal or oropharyngeal swab collected by mobile phlebotomists. Prospective study participants could optionally give additional blood draws and questionnaires over an approximately two-month period. Blood samples from the prospective study were shipped frozen or at room temperature prior to DNA extraction.

Input material: PBMCs or T cells enriched from blood (not recorded which). The receptor's source is a woman between 35 and 50 years old with acute COVID-19. The chain uses TRBV19 and TRBJ2-7, with 10 junctional bases fitting TRBD1. The DNA sequence is TGTGCCAGTACCACGGGGACAGGGGCCCTCTACGAGCAGTACTTC. Translated, this is CASTTGTGALYEQYF.